The clone carrying this T cell receptor delta chain was detected a few times. What it recognizes is unknown. Sequences come from RNA converted to cDNA by reverse transcription. The CDR3 regions were amplified by multiplex PCR from V-gene primers to a constant-region primer. TCRdb reprocessed the multiplex PCR reads using CATT. The profile shows about 58,000 delta-chain clones, around 15% of them singletons. These data originate in a study of Vδ1+ human thymocytes. Study-wide findings and caveats: Thymic TRG and TRD repertoires appeared highly polyclonal, with Gaussian CDR3 length distributions.

V dropped 0 bases and J dropped 0; count of bases not matched to a gene: 12. In germline, CDR1 is TSWWSYY, CDR2 QGS. The CDR3 consists of 20 residues. The sequenced sample was Vdelta1+ gamma-delta thymocytes from the thymus. Subset denoted: FACS-sorted CD3+ TCRalphabeta- TCRVdelta1+ TCRVdelta2- thymocytes. The TCR was taken from a girl younger than two who had congenital heart surgery. The chain joins TRDV1 to TRDJ1; 11 bases map to TRDD3. CDR3 DNA: TGTGCTCTTGGGGAACTAGGGCGCTGGGGGATACTCCAGTACACCGATAAACTCATCTTT. It is translated as CALGELGRWGILQYTDKLIF.